Detailed here is one TCR beta chain. In the original processing: Reference gene primer amplification yielded estimated nucleated cell counts. This table comes from immunoSEQ multiplex PCR, and its TCRdb copy is limited to in-frame clones, with some not included. V and J calls and clone size come straight from that table; D and trimming were deduced from the DNA. The sample has roughly 80,000 clones; about 88% are singletons. The data are from a study of blood T cell repertoires in COVID-19. The CDR3 consists of 16 residues. The V gene's germline CDR1 is MNHNY and CDR2 SVGAGI (reference sequence). The germline V and J ends were trimmed by 6 bases and 2 bases, with 14 bases remaining between them.

This clonotype originated in a woman of 80 years or more with active or convalescent COVID-19. The V call is TRBV6-6, the J call TRBJ2-6; D not resolved. Sequencing used peripheral blood. Here the CDR3 DNA reads TGTGCCAGCAGATTGCTAGGTGGCGCTGGGGCCAACGTCCTGACTTTC. It encodes CASRLLGGAGANVLTF.